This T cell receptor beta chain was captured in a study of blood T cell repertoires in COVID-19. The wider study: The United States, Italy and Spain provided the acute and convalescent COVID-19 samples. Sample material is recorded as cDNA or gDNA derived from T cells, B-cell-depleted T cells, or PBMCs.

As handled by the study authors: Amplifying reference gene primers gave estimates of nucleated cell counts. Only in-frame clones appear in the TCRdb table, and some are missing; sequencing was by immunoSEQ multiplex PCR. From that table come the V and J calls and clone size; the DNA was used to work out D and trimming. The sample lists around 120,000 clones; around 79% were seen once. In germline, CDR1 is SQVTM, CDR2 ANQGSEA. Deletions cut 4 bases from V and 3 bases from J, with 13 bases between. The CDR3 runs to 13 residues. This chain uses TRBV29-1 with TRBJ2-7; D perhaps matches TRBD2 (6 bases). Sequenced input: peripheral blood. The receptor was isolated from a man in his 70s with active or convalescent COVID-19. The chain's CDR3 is CSVGRGGYYEQYF. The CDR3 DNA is TGCAGCGTTGGACGAGGAGGGTACTACGAGCAGTACTTC.